These 27 T cell receptor beta chains were all obtained from the same sample, sequenced in a study of control samples from healthy donors and cancer patients (dated by TCRdb to 2018 to 2020). Preparation of the library involved the immunoSEQ multiplex PCR assay. As stored in TCRdb, this immuneACCESS dataset retains in-frame rearrangements with V and J assigned. A fraction of the clones does not appear; measured against another copy, unresolved V genes explain less than half of the discrepancy, and the remainder lacks a known reason. This sample comprises some 220,000 clones, roughly 94% of them detected only once. Together, the top ten hold about 1.6% of the sample. Material for sequencing was blood. The receptors were gathered from a man aged 50 to 59 in good health.

The rearrangement joins TRBV19 to TRBJ1-2, with D possibly TRBD1 on 5 matching bases. The germline CDR1 and CDR2 sequences are LNHDA and SQIVND (reference sequence). The V end lost 4 bases, the J end lost 8 bases, and 23 bases lay between the germline ends. The CDR3 spans 16 residues. CDR3: CASSTYTGPHRGGYTF. The CDR3 DNA follows: TGTGCCAGTAGTACATATACGGGGCCGCACCGTGGGGGCTACACCTTC.

This chain joins TRBV6-6 and TRBJ2-3; D uncertain. CDR3 size: 15 residues. The germline V gene encodes CDR1 MNHNY and CDR2 SVGAGI (reference sequence). V was pared by 6 bases and J by 2 bases, with 15 bases between. The DNA of the CDR3 is TGTGCCAGCAGCCCTGGCGGTAGCCTCACAGATACGCAGTATTTT. Residues: CASSPGGSLTDTQYF.

The chain joins TRBV7-2 to TRBJ1-2; D remains unclear. The CDR3 extends over 11 amino acids. The V gene lost 3 bases and the J gene lost 7 bases, with 6 bases spanning the gap. Germline lookup yields CDR1 SGHTA and CDR2 FQGNSA. CDR3 in DNA: TGTGCCAGCAGCTTGACTTTTGGCTACACCTTC. It codes for CASSLTFGYTF.

The chain uses TRBV30 and TRBJ1-2; D is uncertain. V was shortened by 2 bases and J by 4 bases, with 14 bases between the two germline ends. CDR1 GTSNPN and CDR2 SVGIG come from the germline V gene (reference sequence). The CDR3 has 14 residues. The CDR3 DNA sequence: TGTGCCTGGAGTTACGGGAGTGGTGGCTATGGCTACACCTTC. Its translation is CAWSYGSGGYGYTF.

This CDR3 is CASSPPYALRGYEQYV. The CDR3 nucleotides are TGTGCCAGCAGTCCCCCATACGCCCTTCGGGGCTACGAGCAGTACGTC. The chain joins TRBV28 to TRBJ2-7, with a possible D match to TRBD2 (5 bases). V lost 5 bases to trimming and J lost 3 bases, with 20 bases between them. The CDR3 sequence is 16 residues long. Germline CDR1 and CDR2: MDHEN and SYDVKM.

The rearrangement joins TRBV6-5 to TRBJ2-7; D may match TRBD1 or TRBD2 (5 bases each). Germline CDR1 MNHEY, CDR2 SVGAGI. The CDR3 covers 14 residues. Trimming left V 6 bases short and J 1 base short, with 13 bases between. CDR3: CASRPRDRSYEQYF. CDR3 nucleotide sequence: TGTGCCAGCAGACCTAGGGACCGATCCTACGAGCAGTACTTC.

This chain links TRBV2 with TRBJ2-3; D unresolved. Germline CDR1 and CDR2: SNHLY and FYNNEI. The CDR3 spans 14 residues. The V gene lost 8 bases and the J gene lost 6 bases, with 18 bases spanning the gap. The CDR3 here is CASLFRTSGDTQYF. The CDR3 DNA is TGTGCCAGCCTCTTTCGGACCTCCGGGGATACGCAGTATTTT.

The chain carries TRBV19 and TRBJ2-1; D possibly corresponds to TRBD2 (5 bases). V shed 4 bases and J shed 10 bases, with 17 bases lying between them. CDR1 and CDR2 (germline): LNHDA, SQIVND (reference sequence). The CDR3 length is 14 residues. The CDR3 DNA reads as TGTGCCAGTAGTAAGGGCGGGCCTATAGGGGAGCAGTTCTTC. Translation: CASSKGGPIGEQFF.

This sequence joins TRBV2 and TRBJ1-2, with 8 positions matching TRBD1. The CDR3 is made up of 17 amino acids. Germline loops: CDR1 SNHLY, CDR2 FYNNEI. The J segment lost 5 bases and the V segment lost 6 bases, leaving 17 bases of the junction unmatched. CDR3 DNA sequence: TGTGCCAGCAGAATTAGCGGGACAGGAAGACCATTATATGGCTACACCTTC. The encoded protein is CASRISGTGRPLYGYTF.

This sequence joins TRBV5-1 and TRBJ2-7; the D is unclear. Germline loops: CDR1 SGHRS, CDR2 YFSETQ. The CDR3 has 15 residues. V lost 2 bases and J lost 3, with 15 bases in between. CDR3 region: CASSFQQPTFYEQYF. In DNA form, the CDR3 reads TGCGCCAGCAGCTTTCAACAGCCGACCTTCTACGAGCAGTACTTC.

The genes are TRBV5-1 and TRBJ2-1; TRBD2 is a possible D gene (6 bases). Trimming stripped 0 bases from V and 7 bases from J, with 11 bases between. The CDR3 covers 14 residues. Germline CDR1 is SGHRS and CDR2 is YFSETQ. The DNA for the CDR3 is TGCGCCAGCAGCTTGGCTTCGGGGGATAATGAGCAGTTCTTC. This gives the protein CASSLASGDNEQFF. Full variable domain (outside the CDR3, taken from reference TRBV5-1 and TRBJ2-1): KAGVTQTPRYLIKTRGQQVTLSCSPISGHRSVSWYQQTPGQGLQFLFEYFSETQRNKGNFPGRFSGRQFSNSRSEMNVSTLELGDSALYLCASSLASGDNEQFFGPGTRLTVL.

This chain links TRBV28 with TRBJ2-7; 8 bases align to TRBD2. This CDR3 contains 14 residues. The germline V gene encodes CDR1 MDHEN and CDR2 SYDVKM. With V trimmed by 11 bases and J by 2 bases, 11 bases remained unmatched. The CDR3 DNA follows: TGTGCCTGCCGTGGGGCGGGGGGTGCCTACGAGCAGTACTTC. It specifies CACRGAGGAYEQYF.

V usage is TRBV19 and J usage is TRBJ1-5; D call uncertain. V was clipped by 7 bases and J by 6 bases, with 10 bases between them. The CDR3 length is 12 residues. Germline loops: CDR1 LNHDA, CDR2 SQIVND (reference sequence). CDR3 nucleotide sequence: TGTGCCAGTAACCGTCCAACTCAGCCCCAGCATTTT. As protein: CASNRPTQPQHF.

This chain uses TRBV18 with TRBJ2-7, with D unclear. CDR1 and CDR2 (germline): KGHSH, LQKENI. V was pared by 2 bases and J by 3 bases, with 5 bases between. CDR3 size: 12 residues. CDR3 DNA: TGTGCCAGCTCACCAGACCTCTACGAGCAGTACTTC. Amino acid sequence: CASSPDLYEQYF.

The chain joins TRBV7-6 to TRBJ2-1, with D perhaps TRBD1 (6 bases). The V end lost 5 bases, the J end lost 0 bases, and 14 bases lay between the germline ends. The CDR3 is 16 amino acids. Germline lookup yields CDR1 SGHVS and CDR2 FNYEAQ. CDR3: CASSPHRVGSYNEQFF. The CDR3 nucleotides are TGTGCCAGCAGCCCACACAGGGTCGGCTCCTACAATGAGCAGTTCTTC.

As DNA, the CDR3 is TGTGCCAGCAGCCTTTCCGGTACTATGAACACTGAAGCTTTCTTT. Translation gives CASSLSGTMNTEAFF. The rearrangement uses TRBV7-6 and TRBJ1-1; no reliable D call. V lost 5 bases to trimming and J lost 0 bases, with 13 bases between them. Germline-derived CDR1 and CDR2 are SGHVS and FNYEAQ. CDR3 size: 15 residues.

V and J are TRBV24-1 and TRBJ1-5; maybe TRBD1 (5 bases). V lost 6 bases to trimming and J lost 4 bases, with 15 bases between them. The V gene's germline CDR1 is KGHDR and CDR2 SFDVKD. The CDR3 consists of 15 residues. DNA for the CDR3: TGTGCCACCAGTACAGGTTTCGCGGGGAATCAGCCCCAGCATTTT. Its translation is CATSTGFAGNQPQHF.

V usage is TRBV6-5 and J usage is TRBJ2-7; 11 positions match TRBD1. V was clipped by 4 bases and J by 2 bases; unmatched bases: 4. The CDR3 extends over 15 amino acids. CDR1 and CDR2 (germline): MNHEY, SVGAGI. The CDR3 coding sequence is TGTGCCAGCAGTTCACCGGGACAGGGGGCCTACGAGCAGTACTTC. Protein product: CASSSPGQGAYEQYF.

The CDR3 DNA reads TGTGCCAGCAGTTACCGGCAGGCGGGGGCCGGGGAGCTGTTTTTT. Amino acid sequence: CASSYRQAGAGELFF. The rearrangement uses TRBV6-5 and TRBJ2-2, with TRBD2 identical over 7 bases. CDR1 and CDR2 (germline): MNHEY, SVGAGI. The CDR3 is 15 residues long. The junction had 6 bases not matched to a gene; V was cut back by 2 bases and J by 6 bases.

The chain couples TRBV18 to TRBJ2-7; perhaps TRBD1 as D (6 bases). This CDR3 is built from 13 residues. V was pared by 3 bases and J by 5 bases, with 11 bases between. Germline assignment: CDR1 KGHSH and CDR2 LQKENI. The DNA for the CDR3 is TGTGCCAGCTCACCGGGGGCAGGGGACGAGCAGTACGTC. This gives the protein CASSPGAGDEQYV.

This clone was picked up one time. The rearrangement joins TRBV7-3 to TRBJ1-2; 7 positions agree with TRBD1. The CDR3 is 15 residues long. Germline V lookup: CDR1 SGHTA, CDR2 FQGTGA. J was trimmed by 4 bases and V by 2 bases; bases with no gene match: 7. CDR3 amino acids: CASSLGQGVTYGYTF. The CDR3 region has the DNA TGTGCCAGCAGCTTAGGGCAGGGGGTGACCTATGGCTACACCTTC. Using reference TRBV7-3 and TRBJ1-2 for the parts outside the CDR3, the full variable domain is GAGVSQTPSNKVTEKGKYVELRCDPISGHTALYWYRQSLGQGPEFLIYFQGTGAADDSGLPNDRFFAVRPEGSVSTLKIQRTERGDSAVYLCASSLGQGVTYGYTFGSGTRLTVV.

This rearrangement joins TRBV9 to TRBJ1-1; 7 positions agree with TRBD1. With 7 bases clipped from V and 0 bases from J, the junction kept 6 bases outside the gene matches. CDR3 length: 14 amino acids. The germline V gene has CDR1 SGDLS and CDR2 YYNGEE. CDR3 residues: CASRRGLMNTEAFF. The CDR3 nucleotides are TGTGCCAGCCGGAGGGGGCTTATGAACACTGAAGCTTTCTTT.

The chain employs TRBV5-1 and TRBJ1-1, with D perhaps TRBD1 (5 bases). The CDR3 loop spans 14 amino acids. Germline V gene lookup returns CDR1 SGHRS and CDR2 YFSETQ. V was cut by 3 bases and J by 4 bases, with 13 bases left in between. The CDR3 loop reads CASSSQGAGTEAFF. CDR3 coding DNA: TGCGCCAGCAGCTCTCAGGGCGCAGGCACTGAAGCTTTCTTT.

The rearrangement joins TRBV2 to TRBJ1-5; 10 bases fit TRBD1. Per germline, CDR1 SNHLY and CDR2 FYNNEI. The trim removed 7 bases at V and 9 bases at J, leaving 6 bases unmatched. This CDR3 has 13 residues. The CDR3 loop reads CASNTGTGAPQHF. The CDR3 nucleotides are TGTGCCAGCAACACCGGGACAGGGGCGCCCCAGCATTTT.

The rearrangement uses TRBV3-1 (or the pseudogene TRBV3-2) and TRBJ1-6; unclear D gene. Germline CDR1 is LGHDT and CDR2 is YNNKEL (reference sequence). This CDR3 region has 15 residues. V was shortened by 0 bases and J by 5 bases, with 8 bases between the two germline ends. The chain's CDR3 is CASSQDGHNNSPLHF. The CDR3 coding sequence is TGTGCCAGCAGCCAAGATGGCCATAATAATTCACCCCTCCACTTT.

CDR3 residues: CASSSYSPLHF. The CDR3 nucleotides are TGTGCCAGCAGCTCGTATTCACCCCTCCACTTT. The chain is built from TRBV11-2 and TRBJ1-6; D is uncertain. Germline V gene data show CDR1 as SGHAT and CDR2 as FQNNGV. Trimming removed 4 bases from V and 8 bases from J, with 3 bases in between. This CDR3 has 11 amino acids.

The CDR3 region has the DNA TGCGCCAGCAGCTTGGTTAAGGGGACAGCTAACACCGGGGAGCTGTTTTTT. Translated, it gives CASSLVKGTANTGELFF. The chain carries TRBV5-1 and TRBJ2-2, with 7 bases that match TRBD1. The junction had 7 bases not matched to a gene; V was cut back by 0 bases and J by 2 bases. CDR1 and CDR2 (germline): SGHRS, YFSETQ. This CDR3 is 17 amino acids long. The full variable domain, in which reference TRBV5-1 and TRBJ2-2 provide the parts outside the CDR3, is KAGVTQTPRYLIKTRGQQVTLSCSPISGHRSVSWYQQTPGQGLQFLFEYFSETQRNKGNFPGRFSGRQFSNSRSEMNVSTLELGDSALYLCASSLVKGTANTGELFFGEGSRLTVL.